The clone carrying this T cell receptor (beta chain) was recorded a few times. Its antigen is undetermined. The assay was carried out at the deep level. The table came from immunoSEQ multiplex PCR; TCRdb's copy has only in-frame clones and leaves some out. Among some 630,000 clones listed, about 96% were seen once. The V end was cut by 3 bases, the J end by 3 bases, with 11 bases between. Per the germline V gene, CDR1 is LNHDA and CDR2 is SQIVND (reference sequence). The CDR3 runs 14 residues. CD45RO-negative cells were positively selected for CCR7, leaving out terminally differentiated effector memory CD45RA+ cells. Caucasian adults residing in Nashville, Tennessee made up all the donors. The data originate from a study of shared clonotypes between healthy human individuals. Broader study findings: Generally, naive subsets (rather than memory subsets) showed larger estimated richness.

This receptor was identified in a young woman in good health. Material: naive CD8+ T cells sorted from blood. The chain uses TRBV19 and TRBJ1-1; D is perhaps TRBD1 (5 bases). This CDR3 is CASSIYVGDTEAFF. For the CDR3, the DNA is TGTGCCAGTAGTATTTACGTGGGGGACACTGAAGCTTTCTTT. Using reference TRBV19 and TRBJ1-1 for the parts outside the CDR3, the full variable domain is DGGITQSPKYLFRKEGQNVTLSCEQNLNHDAMYWYRQDPGQGLRLIYYSQIVNDFQKGDIAEGYSVSREKKESFPLTVTSAQKNPTAFYLCASSIYVGDTEAFFGQGTRLTVV.